The source of this T cell receptor (beta chain) is a study of cytomegalovirus exposure and HLA in healthy donors. Study at large: Among the 300 to 500 genotyped donors, more than 70% were placed in the Caucasian-associated ancestry cluster.

As regards this clone: Its antigen is not identified.

The CDR3 contains 16 residues. PCR was performed using 60 Vbeta and 13 Jbeta primers. The protocol was immunoSEQ multiplex PCR, while the TCRdb copy is restricted to in-frame clones and leaves out a portion. The sample carries 75,000 to 90,000 clones, more than 50% recorded once. Study-wide findings and caveats: Per published reports, the classifier diagnosed cytomegalovirus status with high specificity and sensitivity.

J is TRBJ2-1 and V is TRBV12-2; no DNA check was done on the table's D call, TRBD2. TRBV12-2 is designated a pseudogene. This receptor was taken from a woman aged 40 to 50 in good health and CMV-seropositive. Sequences were obtained from PBMCs. The CDR3 sequence is CASRLGVREGRNEQFF. For the CDR3, the DNA is TGTGCAAGTCGCTTAGGTGTGCGGGAGGGTCGCAATGAGCAGTTCTTC.